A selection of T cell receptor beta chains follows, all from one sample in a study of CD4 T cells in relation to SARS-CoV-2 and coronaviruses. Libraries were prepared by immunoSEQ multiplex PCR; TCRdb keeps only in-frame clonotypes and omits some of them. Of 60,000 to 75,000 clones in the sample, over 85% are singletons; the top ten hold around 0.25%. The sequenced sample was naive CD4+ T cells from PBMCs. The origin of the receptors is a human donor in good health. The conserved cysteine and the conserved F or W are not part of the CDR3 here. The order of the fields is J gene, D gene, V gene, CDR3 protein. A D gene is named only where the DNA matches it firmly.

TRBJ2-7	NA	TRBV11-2	ASSLEGGSEQY
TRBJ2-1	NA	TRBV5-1	ASSPDLSASVNEQF
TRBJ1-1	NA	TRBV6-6	ASSYMSEAF
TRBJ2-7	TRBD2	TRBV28	ASSSPGLAGGNEQY
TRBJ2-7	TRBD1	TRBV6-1	ASSTEGQGALEQY
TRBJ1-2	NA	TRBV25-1	ASSEWQTGSSYGYT
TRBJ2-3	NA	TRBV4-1	ASRQHRAEDTQY
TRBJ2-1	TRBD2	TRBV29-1	SAGLAGGPLMGEQF
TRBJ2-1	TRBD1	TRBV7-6	ASSLGTGEVNEQF
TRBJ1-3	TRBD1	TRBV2	ASSDRGRGGNTIY
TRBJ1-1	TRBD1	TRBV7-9	ASSSGQGNTEAF
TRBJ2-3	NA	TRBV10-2	ASSEGPGTADTQY
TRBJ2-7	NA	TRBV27	ATRGQGLYEQY
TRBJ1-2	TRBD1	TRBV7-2	ASSKGQIYGYT
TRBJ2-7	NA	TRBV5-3	ARTGTDLQGQY
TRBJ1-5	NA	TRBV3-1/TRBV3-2	ASSQGGGRQPQH
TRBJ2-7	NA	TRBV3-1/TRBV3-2	ASSQEGGLF
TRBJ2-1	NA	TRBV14	ASSQDLQDDKQF
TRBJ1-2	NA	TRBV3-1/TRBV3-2	ASSPPRGAFDYGYT
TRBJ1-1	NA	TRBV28	ASNRVGTEAF
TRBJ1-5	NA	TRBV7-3	ASSPRGGGNQPQH
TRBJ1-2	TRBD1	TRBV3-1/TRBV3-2	ASSQGADRGYGYT
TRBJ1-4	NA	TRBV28	ASNPGGDEKLF
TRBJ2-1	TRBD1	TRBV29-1	SAERDRSYNEQF
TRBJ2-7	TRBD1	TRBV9	ASSDLTGGGLGEQY
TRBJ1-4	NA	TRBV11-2	ASSPVRASGEKLF
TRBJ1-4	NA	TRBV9	ASSAGATNEKLF
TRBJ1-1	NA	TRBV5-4	ASSFGGALDTEAF
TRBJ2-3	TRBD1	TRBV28	ASSTRQGPLDTQY
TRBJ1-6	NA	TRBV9	ASSVEDGAPLH
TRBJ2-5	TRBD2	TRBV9	ASSVAAGGPKETQY
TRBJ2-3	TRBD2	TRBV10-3	AISALAGASSTDTQY
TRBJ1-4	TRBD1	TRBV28	ASSTYRGQRYEKLF
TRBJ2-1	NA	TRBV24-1	ATSAPVGNEQF
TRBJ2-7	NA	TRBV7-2	ASSLANEQY
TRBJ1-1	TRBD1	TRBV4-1	ASSQEIRGQGRGTEAF
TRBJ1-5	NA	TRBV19	ASSNGRAGQPQH
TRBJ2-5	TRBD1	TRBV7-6	ASSPGTGLAETQY
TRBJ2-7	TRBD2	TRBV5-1	ASSLGTSGDQFVYEQY
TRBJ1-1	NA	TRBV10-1	ASSTSNRVDEAF
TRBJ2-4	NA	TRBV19	ASTHRDKNIQY
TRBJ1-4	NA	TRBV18	ASSPQGSTNEKLF
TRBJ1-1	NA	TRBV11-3	ASSVDRTQEAF
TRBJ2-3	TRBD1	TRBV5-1	ASSQGTGAGTDTQY
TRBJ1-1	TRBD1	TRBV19	ASSLSTGTLEAF
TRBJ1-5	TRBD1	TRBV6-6	ASSYRDRGNQPQH
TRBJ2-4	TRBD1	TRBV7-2	ASRGTGTKNIQY
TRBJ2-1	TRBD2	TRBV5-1	ASSRTGTRGPNEQF
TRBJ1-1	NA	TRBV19	ASIRATGIGNTEAF
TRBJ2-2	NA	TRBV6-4	ASNLSGMSAGELF
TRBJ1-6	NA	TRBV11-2	ASRGGGFGSYNSPLH
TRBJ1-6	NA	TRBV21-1	ASSKFSALYNSPLH
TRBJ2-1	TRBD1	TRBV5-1	ASGTGGVAGNEQF
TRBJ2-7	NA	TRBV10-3	AISPPDSYEQY
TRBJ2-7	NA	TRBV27	ASRRNHGGTSGYEQY
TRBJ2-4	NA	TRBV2	ASSEPGTAKNIQY
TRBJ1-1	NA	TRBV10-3	AISDGAPSEAF
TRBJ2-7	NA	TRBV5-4	ASSSPRGGNEQY
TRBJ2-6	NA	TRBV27	ASSLSAGANVLT